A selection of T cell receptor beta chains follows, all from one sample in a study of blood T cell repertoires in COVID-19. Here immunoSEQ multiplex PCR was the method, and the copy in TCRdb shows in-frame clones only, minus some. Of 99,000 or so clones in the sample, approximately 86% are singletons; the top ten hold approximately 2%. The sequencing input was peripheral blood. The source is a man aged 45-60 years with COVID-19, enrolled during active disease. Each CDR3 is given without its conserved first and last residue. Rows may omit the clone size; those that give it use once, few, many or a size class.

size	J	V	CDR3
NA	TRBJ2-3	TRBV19	ASTNRGGTDTQY
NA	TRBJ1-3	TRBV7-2	ASSRTTGGGNTIY
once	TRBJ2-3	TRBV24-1	ATKDNARSDTQY
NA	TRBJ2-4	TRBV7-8	ASSRGGLGGNIQY
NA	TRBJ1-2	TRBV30	AWSVFLGRGYT
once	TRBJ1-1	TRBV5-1	ASSVRQGANTEAF
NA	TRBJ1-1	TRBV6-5	ASRRGSTEAF
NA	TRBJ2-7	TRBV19	ASSSQGALEQY
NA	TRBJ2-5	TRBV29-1	SVGQGRWETQY
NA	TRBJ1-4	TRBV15	ATKLGLTNEKLF
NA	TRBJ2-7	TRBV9	ASSVGGMGTYEQY
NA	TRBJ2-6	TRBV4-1	ASSQVRGPGANVLT
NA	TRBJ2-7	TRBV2	ASKGQPYEQY
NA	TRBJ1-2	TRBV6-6	ASTHGQGALNGYT
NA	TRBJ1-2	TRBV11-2	ASSSTLVLQGAGGYT
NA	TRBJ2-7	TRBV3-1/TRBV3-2	ASSPSIAGAYEQY
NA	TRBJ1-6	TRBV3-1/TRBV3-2	ASSSGQGNSPLH
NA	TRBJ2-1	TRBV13	ASSGTDSNEQF
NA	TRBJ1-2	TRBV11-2	ASSAYRGQGYGYT
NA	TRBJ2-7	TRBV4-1	ASSHRGSPEQY
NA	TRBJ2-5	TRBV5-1	ASSPVNTGQETQY
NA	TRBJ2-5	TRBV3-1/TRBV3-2	ASSLRGRQETQY
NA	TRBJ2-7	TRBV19	ASTESSGISYEQY
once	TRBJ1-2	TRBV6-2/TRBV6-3	ASSPVGGYGYT
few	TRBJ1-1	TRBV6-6	ASNNPRVNTEAF
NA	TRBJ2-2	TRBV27	ASSSDRGYGELF
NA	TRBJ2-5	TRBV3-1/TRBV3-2	ASSQAGVETQY
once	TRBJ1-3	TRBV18	ASSQTGGSSGNTIY
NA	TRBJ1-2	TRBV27	ASSPDTGSAPYT
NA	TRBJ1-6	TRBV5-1	ASMPGQGNSPLH
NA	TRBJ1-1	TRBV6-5	ASSYGQATEAF
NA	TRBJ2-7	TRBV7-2	ASSLAWTYSYEQY
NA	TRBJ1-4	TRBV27	ASSLSYANEKLF
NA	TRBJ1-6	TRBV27	ASSLSTGRSPLH
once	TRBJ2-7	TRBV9	ASSVGGLAGTYEQY
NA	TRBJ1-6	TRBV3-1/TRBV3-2	ASSQGQLNSPLH
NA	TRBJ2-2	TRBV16	ASRPDRGGGELF
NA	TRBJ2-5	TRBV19	ASSTIGAREKTQY
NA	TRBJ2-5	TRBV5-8	ASSFGGRGETQY
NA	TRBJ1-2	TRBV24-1	ATSDPTRELGYT
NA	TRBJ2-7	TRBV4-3	ASSQDGAGKAEQY
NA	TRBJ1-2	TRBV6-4	ASSDSSDRGPRDYGYT
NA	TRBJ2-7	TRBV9	ASSVRPSVEQY
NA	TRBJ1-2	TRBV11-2	ASTTRGRNGYT
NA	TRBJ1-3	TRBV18	ASSSTGGFGNTIY
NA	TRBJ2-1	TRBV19	ASSSVAGVFNEQF
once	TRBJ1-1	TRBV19	ASRDRGYTEAF
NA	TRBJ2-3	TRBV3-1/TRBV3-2	ASSHLAGNTDTQY
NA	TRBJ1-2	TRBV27	ASSLSTGPNYGYT
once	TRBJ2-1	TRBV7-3	ASRSSGGPNEQF
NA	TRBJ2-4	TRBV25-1	ASSAQDALSNIQY
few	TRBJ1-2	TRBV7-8	ASSLRPNYGYT
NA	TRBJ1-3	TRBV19	ASSRRGSLSGNTIY
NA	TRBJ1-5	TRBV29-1	SVGTGVGPQH
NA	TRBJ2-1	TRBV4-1	ASSQATSGGYNEQF
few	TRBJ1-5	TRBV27	ASSDRVNQPQH
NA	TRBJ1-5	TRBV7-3	ATIRYEESNQPQH
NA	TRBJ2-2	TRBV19	ASSSSRDRFSGELF